The 12 T cell receptor beta chains reported below all come from one sample, sequenced in a study of glioma-infiltrating T cells after dendritic cell vaccination. The data were produced by immunoSEQ multiplex PCR, yet TCRdb's version contains in-frame clones alone and is incomplete. This table has about 92,000 clones, about nine tenths appearing once. The sample in question was blood, obtained before dendritic cell vaccination. These receptor sequences come from a human donor with glioblastoma.

The V gene is TRBV28, the J gene TRBJ1-2; TRBD1 matches 9 bases. V was clipped by 4 bases and J by 4 bases; unmatched bases: 10. Germline CDR1 and CDR2: MDHEN and SYDVKM. This CDR3 region has 16 residues. The CDR3: CASSSDLGQGSYGYTF. The CDR3, as DNA: TGTGCCAGCAGTTCGGATCTGGGACAGGGTAGCTATGGCTACACCTTC.

This CDR3 is CASRHRVTTSGANVLTF. For the CDR3, the DNA is TGTGCCAGTAGACACAGGGTGACTACATCCGGGGCCAACGTCCTGACTTTC. This sequence joins TRBV28 and TRBJ2-6, with a weak D call TRBD1 (6 bases). This CDR3 comprises 17 residues. V dropped 9 bases and J dropped 4 bases, with 22 bases sitting between them. Looked up from germline, CDR1 is MDHEN and CDR2 is SYDVKM.

V is TRBV4-3 and J is TRBJ2-7; D is possibly TRBD1 (6 bases). The CDR3 sequence is 16 residues long. CDR1 and CDR2 (germline): LGHNA, YSLEER. The ends were cut back, 0 bases at V and 5 bases at J, with 17 bases in the middle. The CDR3 is CASSQDLGAWSHEQYF. The CDR3 coding sequence is TGCGCCAGCAGCCAAGATTTGGGGGCATGGTCCCACGAGCAGTACTTC.

The chain joins TRBV7-6 to TRBJ1-2, with D perhaps matching TRBD1 (5 bases). Germline V CDR1 and CDR2: SGHVS, FNYEAQ. The CDR3 covers 13 residues. V lost 1 base and J lost 8, with 11 bases in between. CDR3 residues: CASSLEQGWGYTF. The CDR3 DNA is TGTGCCAGCAGCTTAGAGCAGGGTTGGGGCTACACCTTC.

The chain has TRBV30 and TRBJ2-5, with 11 bases fitting TRBD2. Germline lookup yields CDR1 GTSNPN and CDR2 SVGIG (reference sequence). The junction had 10 bases not matched to a gene; V was cut back by 2 bases and J by 2 bases. The CDR3 covers 17 residues. In DNA form, the CDR3 reads TGTGCCTGGAGTCGACTCGGACTAGCGGGTAATCAAGAGACCCAGTACTTC. It translates to CAWSRLGLAGNQETQYF.

V is TRBV2 and J is TRBJ2-3, with 12 nucleotides matching TRBD2. The CDR3 runs to 17 residues. Germline lookup yields CDR1 SNHLY and CDR2 FYNNEI. J gave up 1 base and V 6 bases, and 8 bases lay outside the gene matches. The CDR3 here is CASRSTSGGPRTDTQYF. The CDR3 region has the DNA TGTGCCAGCAGAAGTACTAGCGGGGGGCCTCGCACAGATACGCAGTATTTT.

This clone was counted only a few times. This sequence joins TRBV7-2 and TRBJ1-3, with 10 bases that match TRBD1. Per germline, CDR1 SGHTA and CDR2 FQGNSA. V was pared by 1 base and J by 1 base, with 4 bases of the junction left unmatched. The CDR3 loop spans 17 amino acids. The DNA for the CDR3 is TGTGCCAGCAGCTTAGGACAGGGGGCATCGTCTGGAAACACCATATATTTT. It yields the protein CASSLGQGASSGNTIYF.

The chain uses TRBV28 and TRBJ2-5, with 9 bases that match TRBD1. This CDR3 region has 18 residues. Germline CDR1 reads MDHEN; CDR2 reads SYDVKM. The ends lost 4 bases at V and 5 bases at J; junction bases unmatched: 17. CDR3: CASSSNINRGRPVETQYF. The CDR3 nucleotides are TGTGCCAGCAGTTCCAACATAAACAGGGGGCGCCCGGTTGAGACCCAGTACTTC. The complete variable domain, with remaining parts taken from reference TRBV28 and TRBJ2-5, reads DVKVTQSSRYLVKRTGEKVFLECVQDMDHENMFWYRQDPGLGLRLIYFSYDVKMKEKGDIPEGYSVSREKKERFSLILESASTNQTSMYLCASSSNINRGRPVETQYFGPGTRLLVL.

Only one count was recorded for this clone. The chain employs TRBV4-1 and TRBJ2-5, with D perhaps TRBD1 (5 bases). Germline lookup yields CDR1 MGHRA and CDR2 YSYEKL. V lost 1 base to trimming and J lost 2 bases, with 17 bases between them. The CDR3 is 17 residues long. As DNA, the CDR3 is TGCGCCAGCAGCCAAGGGAGAGCAGGGTACCCTCAAGAGACCCAGTACTTC. It translates to CASSQGRAGYPQETQYF.

V and J are TRBV6-5 and TRBJ2-2; TRBD1 matches 9 bases. CDR3 length: 14 amino acids. The V and J ends lost 6 bases and 6 bases, in that order; junction bases with no gene match: 5. The V gene's germline CDR1 is MNHEY and CDR2 SVGAGI. Written as DNA, the CDR3 is TGTGCCAGCAGAGGGACAGGGATTGCCGGGGAGCTGTTTTTT. It translates to CASRGTGIAGELFF.

This chain joins TRBV5-4 and TRBJ2-7; 8 nucleotides line up with TRBD1. Unmatched junction bases numbered 10, after V lost 4 bases and J lost 4 bases. This CDR3 spans 15 amino acids. CDR1 and CDR2 from the germline V gene are SGHNT and YYREEE (reference sequence). The CDR3 nucleotides are TGTGCCAGCAGCCAAGTGTCGACAGGGGTATACGAGCAGTACTTC. Residues: CASSQVSTGVYEQYF.

This rearrangement joins TRBV15 to TRBJ2-7; TRBD1 matches 8 bases. This CDR3 is built from 15 residues. Germline CDR1 is LNHNV and CDR2 is YYDKDF (reference sequence). Unmatched junction bases numbered 9, after V lost 4 bases and J lost 4 bases. In nucleotides, the CDR3 is TGTGCCACCAGCACGTGGTCAGGGGGCTCATACGAGCAGTACTTC. This gives the protein CATSTWSGGSYEQYF. The entire variable domain, with the rest obtained from reference TRBV15 and TRBJ2-7, is as follows: DAMVIQNPRYQVTQFGKPVTLSCSQTLNHNVMYWYQQKSSQAPKLLFHYYDKDFNNEADTPDNFQSRRPNTSFCFLDIRSPGLGDTAMYLCATSTWSGGSYEQYFGPGTRLTVT.